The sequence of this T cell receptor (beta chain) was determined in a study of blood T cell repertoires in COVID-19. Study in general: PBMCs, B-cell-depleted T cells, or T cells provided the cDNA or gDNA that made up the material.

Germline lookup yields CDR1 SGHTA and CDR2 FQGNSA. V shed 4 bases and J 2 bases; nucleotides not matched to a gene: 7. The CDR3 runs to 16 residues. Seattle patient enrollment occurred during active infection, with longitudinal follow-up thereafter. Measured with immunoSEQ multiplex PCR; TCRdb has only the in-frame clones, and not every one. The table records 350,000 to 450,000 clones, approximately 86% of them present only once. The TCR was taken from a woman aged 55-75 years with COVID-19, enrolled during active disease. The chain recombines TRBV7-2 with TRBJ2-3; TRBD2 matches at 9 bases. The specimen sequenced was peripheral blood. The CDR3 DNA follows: TGTGCCAGCAGCTCCCAGCGGGGGGCCTACACAGATACGCAGTATTTT. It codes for CASSSQRGAYTDTQYF.